This passage covers 25 T cell receptor beta chains from one sample sequenced in a study of blood T cell repertoires in COVID-19. TCRdb keeps only in-frame clones here, not all; method: immunoSEQ multiplex PCR. The data show about 210,000 clones, roughly 78% seen once. The sample was peripheral blood. The receptor source for this set is a woman in her thirties or forties with acute or convalescent COVID-19.

CDR3 amino acids: CASSLGGDEQYF. CDR3 in DNA: TGCGCCAGCAGCTTGGGGGGAGACGAGCAGTACTTC. The chain employs TRBV5-1 and TRBJ2-7; tentatively, D is TRBD2 (5 bases). Between the trimmed V and J ends, which lost 0 bases and 5 bases, there was a span of 6 bases. Germline V gives CDR1 SGHRS, CDR2 YFSETQ. CDR3 length: 12 amino acids.

The chain links TRBV7-6 to TRBJ2-2; 14 nucleotides align to TRBD2. CDR1 SGHVS and CDR2 FNYEAQ come from the germline V gene. The V gene end was trimmed by 5 bases and the J gene end by 2 bases; junction bases not matched to a gene: 7. This CDR3 is built from 18 residues. The CDR3 loop reads CASSPGLAGGLNTGELFF. The DNA of the CDR3 is TGTGCCAGCAGCCCTGGACTAGCGGGGGGCTTAAACACCGGGGAGCTGTTTTTT. Full variable domain (remainder filled in from reference TRBV7-6 and TRBJ2-2): GAGVSQSPRYKVTKRGQDVALRCDPISGHVSLYWYRQALGQGPEFLTYFNYEAQQDKSGLPNDRFSAERPEGSISTLTIQRTEQRDSAMYRCASSPGLAGGLNTGELFFGEGSRLTVL.

This clone was detected a few times. This chain uses TRBV29-1 with TRBJ2-7, with a weak D call TRBD1 (5 bases). In germline, CDR1 is SQVTM, CDR2 ANQGSEA. The CDR3 extends over 13 amino acids. Trimming pared 3 bases from V and 1 base from J, leaving 10 bases between. CDR3 residues: CSVEWQGSYEQYF. The CDR3 DNA reads as TGCAGCGTTGAGTGGCAGGGATCCTACGAGCAGTACTTC.

This chain connects TRBV11-2 to TRBJ2-1; 10 nucleotides match TRBD2. Trimming removed 3 bases from V and 9 bases from J; junction bases left unmatched: 5. CDR1 and CDR2 (germline): SGHAT, FQNNGV. This CDR3 has 14 amino acids. DNA for the CDR3: TGTGCCAGCAGCTTTCTAGCGGGAGAAGGTGAGCAGTTCTTC. It translates to CASSFLAGEGEQFF.

This clone is a singleton in its sample. The chain recombines TRBV30 with TRBJ1-6, with TRBD1 identical over 9 bases. Germline loops: CDR1 GTSNPN, CDR2 SVGIG (reference sequence). CDR3 size: 13 residues. The junction had 2 bases not matched to a gene; V was cut back by 4 bases and J by 7 bases. In nucleotides, the CDR3 is TGTGCCTGGACCGGGACAGGGAATTCACCCCTCCACTTT. Its protein is CAWTGTGNSPLHF.

The V and J genes are TRBV2 and TRBJ2-7, with D tentatively TRBD2 (6 bases). Germline V lookup: CDR1 SNHLY, CDR2 FYNNEI. V gave up 7 bases and J gave up 2 bases, with 18 bases separating them. The CDR3 spans 15 residues. The CDR3: CASIREYVYTYEQYF. In DNA, the CDR3 is TGTGCCAGCATTCGGGAGTACGTTTACACCTACGAGCAGTACTTC.

V usage is TRBV7-9 and J usage is TRBJ2-5; TRBD2 aligns across 7 bases. J gave up 2 bases and V 4 bases, and 4 bases lay outside the gene matches. CDR3 length: 14 amino acids. CDR1 is SEHNR and CDR2 is FQNEAQ in the germline V gene (reference sequence). The CDR3 spells CASSYTSEQETQYF. As DNA, the CDR3 is TGTGCCAGCAGCTACACTAGCGAGCAAGAGACCCAGTACTTC.

The rearrangement links TRBV5-6 to TRBJ1-1; 10 nucleotides align to TRBD1. The CDR3 is 16 amino acids. After removal of 4 bases from V and 1 base from J, the junction contained 7 bases not matched to a gene. The germline CDR1 and CDR2 sequences are SGHDT and YYEEEE. The CDR3 nucleotides read TGTGCCAGCAGCCGTTACCGACAGGGGGCGAACACTGAAGCTTTCTTT. As protein: CASSRYRQGANTEAFF. The full variable domain, in which reference TRBV5-6 and TRBJ1-1 provide the parts outside the CDR3, is DAGVTQSPTHLIKTRGQQVTLRCSPKSGHDTVSWYQQALGQGPQFIFQYYEEEERQRGNFPDRFSGHQFPNYSSELNVNALLLGDSALYLCASSRYRQGANTEAFFGQGTRLTVV.

The chain is built from TRBV27 and TRBJ2-1; 9 bases match TRBD1. CDR3 length: 15 amino acids. V lost 5 bases, J lost 3 bases, and 5 bases stayed unmatched. Germline V CDR1 and CDR2: MNHEY, SMNVEV (reference sequence). CDR3 sequence: CASSLGQGIYNEQFF. CDR3 nucleotide sequence: TGTGCCAGCAGTCTAGGACAGGGGATCTACAATGAGCAGTTCTTC.

This clone was detected many times. The chain has TRBV10-3 and TRBJ2-1, with D possibly TRBD1 on 5 matching bases. Germline V lookup: CDR1 ENHRY, CDR2 SYGVKD. V dropped 9 bases and J dropped 10 bases, with 16 bases sitting between them. The CDR3 extends over 12 amino acids. CDR3 protein: CAILGQGQEQFF. CDR3 bases: TGTGCCATTCTGGGGCAGGGCCAGGAGCAGTTCTTC.

The chain has TRBV21-1 and TRBJ2-7; the tabulated D call, TRBD1, remains unverified against the DNA. TRBV21-1 is marked as a pseudogene. This CDR3 has 13 residues. The DNA of the CDR3 is TGTGCCAGACTGACAGGGGTGGTCGACGAGCAGTACTTC. As protein: CARLTGVVDEQYF.

This clone was recorded once. The chain links TRBV20-1 to TRBJ2-7; D gene ambiguous. Germline loops: CDR1 DFQATT, CDR2 SNEGSKA (reference sequence). V was cut by 6 bases and J by 0 bases, with 6 bases left in between. This CDR3 region has 11 residues. The CDR3 DNA follows: TGCAGTGCCAAGAGCTCCTACGAGCAGTACTTC. Translated, it gives CSAKSSYEQYF.

The chain couples TRBV3-1 (or the pseudogene TRBV3-2) to TRBJ2-3, with D perhaps TRBD1 (7 bases). The CDR3 extends over 14 amino acids. Germline values: CDR1 LGHDT, CDR2 YNNKEL (reference sequence). V lost 4 bases and J lost 4, with 12 bases in between. Here the CDR3 DNA reads TGTGCCAGCAGCCCTACAGGGGAGGCAGATACGCAGTATTTT. It encodes CASSPTGEADTQYF.

This clone has only one observation. The chain joins TRBV11-2 to TRBJ2-2; D call uncertain. This CDR3 is 14 amino acids long. CDR1 and CDR2 from the germline V gene are SGHAT and FQNNGV. Trimming left V 0 bases short and J 5 bases short, with 7 bases between. The CDR3 coding sequence is TGTGCCAGCAGCTTAGACTATCAAACCGGGGAGCTGTTTTTT. Translating gives CASSLDYQTGELFF.

The table lists this clone with a few counts. The chain uses TRBV12-3 or TRBV12-4 and TRBJ2-7; D is possibly TRBD1 (6 bases). V lost 4 bases and J 2 bases, leaving 6 bases between the germline ends. The CDR3 covers 12 residues. CDR3 nucleotide sequence: TGTGCCAGCAGTTGGGGGCCCTACGAGCAGTACTTC. This gives the protein CASSWGPYEQYF.

The V and J genes are TRBV12-3 or TRBV12-4 and TRBJ2-1; D not resolved. The CDR3 is 11 amino acids. Trimming took off 7 bases at V and 6 bases at J, with 7 bases between the two ends. The CDR3 protein is CASIRGNEQFF. In DNA form, the CDR3 reads TGTGCCAGCATCCGCGGCAATGAGCAGTTCTTC.

J is TRBJ2-1 and V is TRBV6-5; maybe TRBD2 (5 bases). Looked up from germline, CDR1 is MNHEY and CDR2 is SVGAGI. This CDR3 comprises 11 residues. V lost 6 bases and J lost 6, with 6 bases in between. CDR3 region: CASRSGNEQFF. The CDR3 DNA reads as TGTGCCAGCAGGAGCGGCAATGAGCAGTTCTTC.

The chain links TRBV14 to TRBJ2-7; possibly TRBD1 for D (8 bases). There are 14 residues in the CDR3. Between the trimmed V and J ends, which lost 6 bases and 4 bases, there was a span of 16 bases. Germline-derived CDR1 and CDR2 are SGHDN and FVKESK. CDR3 bases: TGTGCCAGCAGAAGGACAGGGACTAATTACGAGCAGTACTTC. As protein: CASRRTGTNYEQYF. The variable domain in full, with the rest retrieved from reference TRBV14 and TRBJ2-7, is EAGVTQFPSHSVIEKGQTVTLRCDPISGHDNLYWYRRVMGKEIKFLLHFVKESKQDESGMPNNRFLAERTGGTYSTLKVQPAELEDSGVYFCASRRTGTNYEQYFGPGTRLTVT.

V gene TRBV7-8 combines with J gene TRBJ1-1, with D hard to call. Germline values: CDR1 SGHVS, CDR2 FQNEAQ. V gave up 0 bases and J gave up 2 bases, with 4 bases separating them. This CDR3 is built from 13 residues. CDR3 in amino acids: CASSLAPNTEAFF. In nucleotides, the CDR3 is TGTGCCAGCAGCTTAGCCCCTAACACTGAAGCTTTCTTT.

DNA of the CDR3: TGCAGCTCCGGACAGGGGGCGATGAACACTGAAGCTTTCTTT. Protein: CSSGQGAMNTEAFF. The chain combines TRBV29-1 with TRBJ1-1, with TRBD1 matching 11 bases. With 8 bases clipped from V and 0 bases from J, the junction kept 5 bases outside the gene matches. CDR1 and CDR2 (germline): SQVTM, ANQGSEA. This CDR3 comprises 14 residues.

The J gene is TRBJ2-3, the V gene TRBV2, with D tentatively TRBD1 (6 bases). The CDR3 is 14 residues long. V was pared by 3 bases and J by 2 bases, with 9 bases between. Germline V CDR1 and CDR2: SNHLY, FYNNEI. The CDR3 spells CASSDGQNTDTQYF. CDR3 nucleotides: TGTGCCAGCAGTGATGGACAGAACACAGATACGCAGTATTTT.

In nucleotides, the CDR3 is TGTGCCAGCAGTAGCGGGGGGGCCTACAATGAGCAGTTCTTC. Its protein product is CASSSGGAYNEQFF. The chain joins TRBV6-4 to TRBJ2-1; the match to TRBD2 covers 10 bases. J lost 2 bases, V lost 5 bases, and 0 bases had no gene match. This CDR3 has 14 residues. The germline V gene has CDR1 MRHNA and CDR2 SNTAGT.

This sequence joins TRBV24-1 and TRBJ2-2; 9 nucleotides align to TRBD1. The junction had 15 bases not matched to a gene; V was cut back by 2 bases and J by 0 bases. The CDR3 runs 21 residues. Germline-derived CDR1 and CDR2 are KGHDR and SFDVKD. CDR3 protein: CATSDWGQGRDGFANTGELFF. CDR3 in DNA: TGTGCCACCAGTGATTGGGGACAGGGACGGGATGGGTTCGCGAACACCGGGGAGCTGTTTTTT.

The chain is built from TRBV10-2 and TRBJ2-2, with D possibly matching TRBD2 (6 bases). Trimming shortened V by 4 bases and J by 0 bases, and 21 bases separated the two germline ends. The CDR3 extends over 19 amino acids. Germline CDR1 is WSHSY and CDR2 is SAAADI. Here the CDR3 reads CASSVEGLGPSANTGELFF. Here the CDR3 DNA reads TGCGCCAGCAGTGTGGAGGGACTGGGACCCTCCGCGAACACCGGGGAGCTGTTTTTT.

The chain employs TRBV6-5 and TRBJ2-3; D unclear. CDR1 and CDR2 (germline): MNHEY, SVGAGI. This CDR3 has 14 residues. Trimming removed 0 bases at V and 2 bases at J, with 6 bases between. CDR3 region: CASSYSGPTDTQYF. The CDR3 nucleotides are TGTGCCAGCAGTTACTCGGGCCCCACAGATACGCAGTATTTT.